This T cell receptor beta chain was obtained from a study of cytomegalovirus exposure and HLA in healthy donors. About the study: There were several hundred genotyped donors. Of these, 75% to 90% fell in the genetic ancestry cluster associated with self-reported Caucasian donors. Study-level points and caveats: Reportedly, HLA-A and HLA-B alleles of most subjects were accurately predicted from TCR beta.

At sampling all donors were nominally healthy, likely with unrecorded immune exposures. Details on this clone: Its antigen remains unknown.

Primers included in the PCR were 60 Vbeta and 13 Jbeta primers. Profiling relied on immunoSEQ multiplex PCR, and the TCRdb table lists in-frame clones only, not all of them. The sample contains about 98,000 clones, under 85% of which appear only once. J gave up 6 bases and V 6 bases, and 6 bases lay outside the gene matches. The germline CDR1 and CDR2 sequences are LNHDA and SQIVND (reference sequence). The CDR3 sequence is 14 residues long. This TCR derives from a female donor in good health and CMV-seropositive. Sequencing used PBMCs. The chain recombines TRBV19 with TRBJ1-5; 9 bases map to TRBD1. CDR3 loop: CASRSTGGGQPQHF. The CDR3 coding sequence is TGTGCCAGTAGGTCCACAGGGGGCGGTCAGCCCCAGCATTTT.